Presented here are 8 T cell receptor beta chains from one specimen sequenced in a study of Graves' ophthalmopathy and Graves' hyperthyroidism. RNA transcripts yielded amplified TCR beta CDR3 regions. After a first-round RT-PCR with HTBI primers, a second-round multiplex PCR was run. TCRdb used MiXCR to reprocess the multiplex PCR reads, holding one entry per CDR3 protein. The sample has 1 million to 1.3 million distinct CDR3 sequences, about two fifths seen once. The specimen was peripheral blood or thyroid tissue (not recorded which). The receptor set was obtained from an adult man with Graves' hyperthyroidism.

This clonotype was detected ten times or more. The V gene is TRBV3-1, the J gene TRBJ1-1, with D unresolved. The CDR3 runs 14 residues. V was cut by 1 base and J by 2 bases, with 8 bases left in between. From germline, CDR1 is LGHDT and CDR2 YNNKEL (reference sequence). The CDR3 reads CASSQGISNTEAFF. The DNA for the CDR3 is TGTGCCAGCAGCCAAGGGATCTCTAACACTGAAGCTTTCTTT.

This clonotype turned up a few times. The rearrangement links TRBV25-1 to TRBJ1-1; a weak D match, TRBD1 (6 bases). Trimming removed 5 bases from V and 0 bases from J, with 13 bases in between. The CDR3 length is 15 residues. Germline-derived CDR1 and CDR2 are MGHDK and SYGVNS. CDR3 region: CASSSPGGLNTEAFF. CDR3 nucleotides: TGTGCCAGCAGTTCTCCCGGGGGCTTGAACACTGAAGCTTTCTTT.

This clonotype has at least ten counts. This chain uses TRBV4-3 with TRBJ2-6, with TRBD1 as a possible D gene (6 bases). There are 15 residues in the CDR3. Germline CDR1 reads LGHNA; CDR2 reads YSLEER. V shed 5 bases and J shed 2 bases, with 10 bases lying between them. CDR3 residues: CASSSGQPGANVLTF. In DNA, the CDR3 is TGCGCCAGCAGCTCAGGACAGCCTGGGGCCAACGTCCTGACTTTC.

This clonotype has ten or more counts. The DNA for the CDR3 is TGTGCCAGCAGCTTCGGGGTGGGGAGCAATCAGCCCCAGCATTTT. Translation: CASSFGVGSNQPQHF. J is TRBJ1-5 and V is TRBV13; no clear D gene. The V gene lost 3 bases and the J gene lost 1 base, with 10 bases spanning the gap. Germline-derived CDR1 and CDR2 are PRHDT and FYEKMQ (reference sequence). The CDR3 consists of 15 residues. The full variable domain, rest sourced from reference TRBV13 and TRBJ1-5, is AAGVIQSPRHLIKEKRETATLKCYPIPRHDTVYWYQQGPGQDPQFLISFYEKMQSDKGSIPDRFSAQQFSDYHSELNMSSLELGDSALYFCASSFGVGSNQPQHFGDGTRLSIL.

A note on this clonotype: With a much larger clone just one base away, this may be a read error. This sequence joins TRBV19 and TRBJ1-4; D is unclear. Germline CDR1 is LNHDA and CDR2 is SQIVND (reference sequence). The CDR3 runs to 13 residues. V lost 5 bases and J 4 bases, leaving 8 bases between the germline ends. The CDR3 sequence is CASSVYDNEKLFF. DNA for the CDR3: TGTGCCAGTAGTGTATATGATAATGAAAAACTGTTTTTT.

This clonotype was counted ten times or more. This chain connects TRBV7-9 to TRBJ2-7, with unresolved D. V was shortened by 1 base and J by 7 bases, with 11 bases between the two germline ends. Looked up from germline, CDR1 is SEHNR and CDR2 is FQNEAQ (reference sequence). The CDR3 contains 13 residues. CDR3 protein: CASSLVGPREQYF. The CDR3, as DNA: TGTGCCAGCAGCTTAGTAGGTCCGCGGGAGCAGTACTTC.

The chain couples TRBV5-1 to TRBJ2-2; TRBD2 matches at 10 bases. Germline-derived CDR1 and CDR2 are SGHRS and YFSETQ. V was clipped by 4 bases and J by 7 bases; unmatched bases: 13. The length of the CDR3 is 17 residues. CDR3 protein: CASSQGLAKPRGGELFF. In nucleotides, the CDR3 is TGCGCCAGCAGCCAGGGACTAGCGAAACCACGGGGCGGGGAGCTGTTTTTT.

This clonotype has a count of ten or more. The chain uses TRBV10-3 and TRBJ2-7; D is uncertain. CDR3 length: 12 residues. V was trimmed by 10 bases and J by 7 bases, leaving 17 bases between them. Per the germline V gene, CDR1 is ENHRY and CDR2 is SYGVKD. CDR3 residues: CATTGPSTEQYF. CDR3 coding DNA: TGTGCCACGACCGGGCCTTCGACGGAGCAGTACTTC.